This TCR beta chain appears in the sequencing data of a study of preoperative IRX-2 immunotherapy in early breast cancer. Treatment of the sample: preoperative locoregional IRX-2 cytokine immunotherapy. Samples came from a phase Ib trial of preoperative locoregional IRX-2 cytokine immunotherapy. Measured with immunoSEQ multiplex PCR; TCRdb has only the in-frame clones, and not every one. The sample contains roughly 6,000 clones, around 74% of which appear only once. CDR3 length: 14 residues. The V end lost 3 bases, the J end lost 0 bases, and 10 bases lay between the germline ends. The germline CDR1 and CDR2 sequences are SGHRS and YFSETQ.

The chain uses TRBV5-1 and TRBJ2-7; perhaps TRBD1 as D (6 bases). The source material was tumor tissue, sampled before IRX-2 immunotherapy. This clonotype was sampled from a human donor with breast cancer. CDR3 bases: TGCGCCAGCAGCTACCGGGACATCTCCTACGAGCAGTACTTC. Amino acids: CASSYRDISYEQYF.